The clone carrying this T cell receptor (beta chain) was detected a few times. The sample belongs to a study of T cells in Graves' hyperthyroidism and ophthalmopathy. There were TCR beta CDR3 regions amplified from RNA transcripts. HTBI primers were employed in a first-round RT-PCR of the TCR CDR3. TCRdb called the multiplex PCR reads again in MiXCR, with one record for every CDR3 protein. The table records under 350,000 distinct CDR3 sequences, about a sixth of them present only once. Sequenced material: blood. The sequence derives from a woman aged 55-69 years with Graves' ophthalmopathy.

The CDR3 sequence is CSVEEFGGGRGETQYF. The CDR3 DNA follows: TGCAGCGTTGAAGAATTCGGGGGAGGGCGGGGGGAGACCCAGTACTTC. This sequence joins TRBV29-1 and TRBJ2-5, with 7 bases aligning to TRBD2. From germline, CDR1 is SQVTM and CDR2 ANQGSEA. Trimming at V came to 0 bases and at J to 5 bases, leaving 12 bases not matched to a gene. This CDR3 is built from 16 residues.